The 14 T cell receptor beta chains presented below share a single source sample, sequenced in a study of blood T cell repertoires in COVID-19. The repertoire was sequenced with immunoSEQ multiplex PCR; TCRdb's copy has only in-frame clones and lacks some. The table lists tens of thousands of clones, less than 85% of them singletons, with about a third in the top ten. Sequences were obtained from peripheral blood. The receptors originated from a human donor in a cohort sampled during active COVID-19.

A single count supports this clone. The chain joins TRBV29-1 to TRBJ2-7; TRBD1 might be the D (6 bases). In germline, CDR1 is SQVTM, CDR2 ANQGSEA. There are 13 residues in the CDR3. V shed 7 bases and J shed 6 bases, with 19 bases lying between them. In DNA, the CDR3 is TGCAGCGGTAGGACAGTCCTGGAAAGCGAGCAGTACTTC. Amino acids: CSGRTVLESEQYF.

The V and J genes are TRBV2 and TRBJ1-5, with TRBD1 matching over 7 bases. CDR1 SNHLY and CDR2 FYNNEI come from the germline V gene. CDR3 size: 14 residues. V gave up 6 bases and J gave up 4 bases; unmatched junction bases: 6. CDR3 sequence (DNA): TGTGCCAGCAGGGGGGGACAGACTAATCAGCCCCAGCATTTT. This encodes CASRGGQTNQPQHF.

This chain joins TRBV15 and TRBJ1-1; 7 bases are a match to TRBD1. V shed 2 bases, J shed 10 bases, and the junction held 7 bases outside the gene matches. Germline CDR1 LNHNV, CDR2 YYDKDF (reference sequence). There are 13 residues in the CDR3. The CDR3 sequence: CATSRPPGGPAFF. The CDR3, as DNA: TGTGCCACCAGCAGACCCCCAGGGGGTCCAGCTTTCTTT.

Here the CDR3 DNA reads TGTGCCAGCAGATCTCTCTCTGAGCAGTTCTTC. It specifies CASRSLSEQFF. The V call is TRBV28, the J call TRBJ2-1; D gene uncertain. The CDR3 consists of 11 residues. CDR1 is MDHEN, CDR2 SYDVKM, per germline. Trimming cost V 6 bases and J 9 bases, with 9 bases left between them.

The chain carries TRBV7-8 and TRBJ1-1, with TRBD1 identical over 12 bases. CDR3 length equals 12 residues. With 5 bases clipped from V and 9 bases from J, the junction kept 1 base outside the gene matches. CDR1 is SGHVS and CDR2 is FQNEAQ in the germline V gene. CDR3 coding DNA: TGTGCCAGCAGCGGGGACAGGGGGCAAGCTTTCTTT. Protein sequence: CASSGDRGQAFF.

The rearrangement joins TRBV6-2 or TRBV6-3 to TRBJ2-7, with 8 bases fitting TRBD2. Trimming removed 6 bases from V and 5 bases from J; junction bases left unmatched: 3. Germline V lookup: CDR1 MNHEY, CDR2 SVGEGT. The CDR3 is 12 residues long. As DNA, the CDR3 is TGTGCCAGCAGCCGGGGGGGCAACGAGCAGTACTTC. It translates to CASSRGGNEQYF.

The V and J genes are TRBV11-2 and TRBJ2-7; 8 positions agree with TRBD1. The length of the CDR3 is 16 residues. Germline V gives CDR1 SGHAT, CDR2 FQNNGV. V was clipped by 5 bases and J by 2 bases; unmatched bases: 11. CDR3 bases: TGTGCCAGCAGCCCCATCCGCCGACAGGGGACCTACGAGCAGTACTTC. It yields the protein CASSPIRRQGTYEQYF.

CDR3 protein: CASSWRSSGQETQYF. The CDR3 DNA follows: TGTGCCAGCAGCTGGCGGTCTAGCGGCCAAGAGACCCAGTACTTC. This rearrangement joins TRBV5-4 to TRBJ2-5, with 7 bases matching TRBD2. Trimming cost V 3 bases and J 1 base; bases outside gene matches: 6. The CDR3 runs 15 residues. CDR1 is SGHNT, CDR2 YYREEE, per germline (reference sequence).

The rearrangement links TRBV19 to TRBJ1-2; TRBD1 matches 10 bases. The CDR3 consists of 16 residues. V was clipped by 4 bases and J by 4 bases; unmatched bases: 9. Per the germline V gene, CDR1 is LNHDA and CDR2 is SQIVND (reference sequence). The CDR3 here is CASSTRRTGGTYGYTF. Written as DNA, the CDR3 is TGTGCCAGTAGTACCCGCAGGACAGGGGGGACCTATGGCTACACCTTC.

The rearrangement links TRBV29-1 to TRBJ2-1; 8 bases match TRBD1. The CDR3 is 14 residues long. J lost 4 bases, V lost 6 bases, and 8 bases had no gene match. Germline V gene data show CDR1 as SQVTM and CDR2 as ANQGSEA. The CDR3 coding sequence is TGCAGCGTGGTGACAGGGGCCACGTACAATGAGCAGTTCTTC. Encoded protein: CSVVTGATYNEQFF.

The chain joins TRBV7-2 to TRBJ2-3, with 8 bases identical to TRBD2. This CDR3 spans 16 amino acids. The J segment lost 6 bases and the V segment lost 0 bases, leaving 8 bases of the junction unmatched. CDR1 and CDR2 (germline): SGHTA, FQGNSA. The chain's CDR3 is CASSLALGTSSDTQYF. As DNA, the CDR3 is TGTGCCAGCAGCTTAGCGCTCGGGACTAGTTCGGATACGCAGTATTTT.

This chain links TRBV29-1 with TRBJ1-3; the D is unclear. The CDR3 sequence is 14 residues long. Germline V gene data show CDR1 as SQVTM and CDR2 as ANQGSEA. The germline V and J ends were trimmed by 6 bases and 0 bases, with 12 bases remaining between them. CDR3 sequence: CSVNDRSSGNTIYF. CDR3 nucleotides: TGCAGCGTGAATGACCGGAGCTCTGGAAACACCATATATTTT.

This chain joins TRBV6-2 or TRBV6-3 and TRBJ2-1; D gene unclear. Germline-derived CDR1 and CDR2 are MNHEY and SVGEGT. The V end lost 4 bases, the J end lost 0 bases, and 7 bases lay between the germline ends. The CDR3 loop spans 14 amino acids. CDR3 DNA sequence: TGTGCCAGCAGTTTTATGAGCTCCTACAATGAGCAGTTCTTC. It translates to CASSFMSSYNEQFF.

The chain carries TRBV7-6 and TRBJ2-7; 10 nucleotides agree with TRBD1. The CDR3 has 14 amino acids. V was clipped by 6 bases and J by 5 bases; unmatched bases: 7. The V gene's germline CDR1 is SGHVS and CDR2 FNYEAQ. The CDR3 reads CASSAGTGVHEQYF. The CDR3 DNA sequence: TGTGCCAGCAGTGCCGGGACAGGGGTCCACGAGCAGTACTTC. The variable domain in full, with the rest retrieved from reference TRBV7-6 and TRBJ2-7, is GAGVSQSPRYKVTKRGQDVALRCDPISGHVSLYWYRQALGQGPEFLTYFNYEAQQDKSGLPNDRFSAERPEGSISTLTIQRTEQRDSAMYRCASSAGTGVHEQYFGPGTRLTVT.